A selection of T cell receptor beta chains follows, all from one sample in a study of blood T cell repertoires in COVID-19. Measured with immunoSEQ multiplex PCR; TCRdb has only the in-frame clones, and not every one. The sample records 200,000 to 300,000 clones, 88% being singletons. Source material: peripheral blood. These receptors came from a man aged 55 to 70 who had recovered from COVID-19. Each CDR3 is given with its conserved first and last residue. A D gene is named only where the DNA matches it firmly. Size values are once, few and many counts, or a class for expanded clones, and some rows have none.

clone size,CDR3 length,D gene,J gene,V gene,CDR3 DNA,CDR3 protein
-,13,TRBD1,TRBJ1-6,TRBV29-1,TGCAGCGTTATTCAGGGGGCGAATTCACCCCTCCACTTT,CSVIQGANSPLHF
-,15,TRBD1,TRBJ2-7,TRBV5-4,TGTGCCAGCAGCTTCCCGGGACAGGGGTTCTACGAGCAGTACTTC,CASSFPGQGFYEQYF
-,13,-,TRBJ1-6,TRBV6-2/TRBV6-3,TGTGCCAGCAGCCTCTACGGGAATTCACCCCTCCACTTT,CASSLYGNSPLHF
-,15,-,TRBJ2-2,TRBV9,TGTGCCAGCAGCGGCCCCCGCGAGCGGACCGGGGAGCTGTTTTTT,CASSGPRERTGELFF
-,13,TRBD2,TRBJ2-3,TRBV6-5,TGTGCCAGCAGTCCCCGGGGGGGAGATACGCAGTATTTT,CASSPRGGDTQYF
once,15,TRBD2,TRBJ2-1,TRBV15,TGTGCCACCAGCCGCCTAGCGGGGGGCCCGGATGAGCAGTTCTTC,CATSRLAGGPDEQFF
once,15,-,TRBJ1-5,TRBV6-4,TGTGCCAGGCCCGGGAGCCAAAGCAACAATCAGCCCCAGCATTTT,CARPGSQSNNQPQHF
once,12,-,TRBJ1-2,TRBV30,TGTGCCTGGAGGCTAGGGGACTATGGCTACACCTTC,CAWRLGDYGYTF
-,14,TRBD1,TRBJ1-5,TRBV2,TGTGCCAGCAAGGCGGCAGGGGGTCATCAGCCCCAGCATTTT,CASKAAGGHQPQHF
once,16,-,TRBJ2-7,TRBV7-9,TGTGCCAGCAGCTTAGTTTCAGGGTATGTCTCCTACGAGCAGTACTTC,CASSLVSGYVSYEQYF
-,15,TRBD1,TRBJ2-2,TRBV19,TGTGCCAGTAGTAAGGACAGGGTGAACACCGGGGAGCTGTTTTTT,CASSKDRVNTGELFF
-,14,-,TRBJ1-2,TRBV19,TGTGCCAGTACCCCAGGGCCCCTTAACTATGGCTACACCTTC,CASTPGPLNYGYTF
-,14,TRBD1,TRBJ1-4,TRBV9,TGTGCCAGCAGCGACAGGGGTACTAATGAAAAACTGTTTTTT,CASSDRGTNEKLFF
-,13,-,TRBJ1-1,TRBV12-3/TRBV12-4,TGTGCCAGCAGTTCCCCAGGGAACACTGAAGCTTTCTTT,CASSSPGNTEAFF
-,11,-,TRBJ2-7,TRBV20-1,TGCAGTGCTAGAGGCAGGTACGAGCAGTACTTC,CSARGRYEQYF
-,16,TRBD2,TRBJ2-7,TRBV5-5,TGTGCCAGCAGCTCTTCTAGCGGGGGGAGCTCCTACGAGCAGTACTTC,CASSSSSGGSSYEQYF
-,18,TRBD1,TRBJ2-6,TRBV19,TGTGCCAGTAGTACCCCGGGACAGGCACGAACGGGGGCCAACGTCCTGACTTTC,CASSTPGQARTGANVLTF
-,13,-,TRBJ1-3,TRBV7-9,TGTGCCAGCAGCTTAGTCTTAGGAAACACCATATATTTT,CASSLVLGNTIYF
-,16,TRBD2,TRBJ2-1,TRBV2,TGTGCCAGCAGTGATGCTAGCGGGGACCGCAACAATGAGCAGTTCTTC,CASSDASGDRNNEQFF
-,15,-,TRBJ2-7,TRBV6-6,TGTGCCAGCAGTTATCGGGAGTTCTCCGCCTACGAGCAGTACTTC,CASSYREFSAYEQYF
once,13,-,TRBJ1-2,TRBV7-9,TGTGCCAGCAGCGGCGACAGTCTCTATGGCTACACCTTC,CASSGDSLYGYTF
-,13,-,TRBJ2-5,TRBV6-5,TGTGCCAGTTCTGTGAGGGGGTCGAGGACCCAGTACTTC,CASSVRGSRTQYF
few,14,TRBD1,TRBJ2-7,TRBV5-4,TGTGCCAGCAGCTATCAGGGGGCGGTCGGCGAGCAGTACTTC,CASSYQGAVGEQYF
-,17,TRBD2,TRBJ2-6,TRBV7-2,TGTGCCAGCAGTCAACAGCGGGGGGGCCGTGGGGCCAACGTCCTGACTTTC,CASSQQRGGRGANVLTF
-,17,-,TRBJ1-1,TRBV19,TGTGCCAGTAGAGTTAGAGGCGGGGGGCCGGAGAACACTGAAGCTTTCTTT,CASRVRGGGPENTEAFF
-,16,-,TRBJ1-2,TRBV4-2,TGTGCCAGCAGCCAAGCCGGGGCCGGGAGGAACTATGGCTACACCTTC,CASSQAGAGRNYGYTF
-,14,-,TRBJ1-1,TRBV14,TGTGCCAGCAGCAGGCGGGGCCTGAACACTGAAGCTTTCTTT,CASSRRGLNTEAFF
-,14,-,TRBJ2-3,TRBV5-1,TGCGCCAGCAGCGCTACTCCGGGATCAGATACGCAGTATTTT,CASSATPGSDTQYF
-,13,-,TRBJ1-1,TRBV27,TGTGCCAGCAGTTTCCTTCCAGGGACTGAAGCTTTCTTT,CASSFLPGTEAFF
-,12,TRBD1,TRBJ1-2,TRBV3-1/TRBV3-2,TGTGCCACCGGGACAGAACTCTATGGCTACACCTTC,CATGTELYGYTF
-,15,TRBD2,TRBJ2-7,TRBV11-3,TGTGCCAGCAGCCCCCCGGGACTAGCGGGAAACGAGCAGTACTTC,CASSPPGLAGNEQYF
-,15,TRBD2,TRBJ2-5,TRBV27,TGTGCCAGCCGTCGCGGTAGCGGGGGATGGGAGACCCAGTACTTC,CASRRGSGGWETQYF
-,14,-,TRBJ2-6,TRBV5-1,TGCGCCAGTATCCAAACTCCGGGGGCCAACGTCCTGACTTTC,CASIQTPGANVLTF
-,15,-,TRBJ2-1,TRBV4-1,TGCGCCAGCAGCCTCGTAGACATCGCTCTCAATGAGCAGTTCTTC,CASSLVDIALNEQFF
-,13,-,TRBJ2-7,TRBV29-1,TGCAGCGTTGACAGGCCAGGGACCTACGAGCAGTACTTC,CSVDRPGTYEQYF
-,18,TRBD2,TRBJ2-3,TRBV5-1,TGCGCCAGCAGCTCCGGACTAGCGGGGGGAACTAGCACAGATACGCAGTATTTT,CASSSGLAGGTSTDTQYF
-,17,TRBD1,TRBJ1-5,TRBV19,TGTGCCAGTAGTACAGACATGACAGGGGGCGTCGGGCAGCCCCAGCATTTT,CASSTDMTGGVGQPQHF
-,18,TRBD2,TRBJ2-2,TRBV24-1,TGTGCCACCAGCCCGACTAGCGGGGGAATCTTGAGGACCGGGGAGCTGTTTTTT,CATSPTSGGILRTGELFF
-,15,-,TRBJ2-7,TRBV7-3,TGTGCCAGCAGCCCCCTCCCGAGGAGGGGTGCCGAGCAGTACTTC,CASSPLPRRGAEQYF
-,15,TRBD2,TRBJ2-4,TRBV5-4,TGTGCCAGCAGGCCGGGACTAGCGGGCCAAAACCTTCAGTACTTC,CASRPGLAGQNLQYF
-,17,TRBD2,TRBJ2-2,TRBV7-3,TGTGCCAGCAGCTTACGTTCCAAGCGGGGGTCCACCGGGGAGCTGTTTTTT,CASSLRSKRGSTGELFF
-,12,-,TRBJ1-6,TRBV30,TGTGCCTGGAGAGGGGTAGACTCACCCCTCCACTTT,CAWRGVDSPLHF
-,18,-,TRBJ2-3,TRBV19,TGTGCCAGTAGTATCGTCGGTAGTCGCAGGGGGGACGCAGATACGCAGTATTTT,CASSIVGSRRGDADTQYF